A single sample is the source of the 20 T cell receptor beta chains below, sequenced in a study of cytomegalovirus exposure and HLA in healthy donors (dated by TCRdb to 2015 to 2018). Library generation was performed with the immunoSEQ multiplex PCR assay. For the multiplex PCR, a mixture combining 60 forward primers for TCR Vbeta segments and 13 reverse primers for TCR Jbeta segments was used. TCRdb retrieved this table from immuneACCESS and kept in-frame rearrangements only. Not all clones are present; in checked studies, unresolved V genes account for under half, and no reason is known for the remainder. The table kept for this sample lists 70,000 or so clones. 0.83% of the sample comes from the top ten. The material sequenced was PBMCs. The origin of the receptors is a boy aged 10-17 years in good health and CMV-seronegative.

The chain recombines TRBV27 with TRBJ2-7, with 7 bases that match TRBD2. Germline values: CDR1 MNHEY, CDR2 SMNVEV (reference sequence). Losses at the gene ends were 5 bases for V and 1 base for J; bases not matched to a gene: 5. The CDR3 sequence is 14 residues long. The CDR3 loop reads CASSVGGVSYEQYF. As DNA, the CDR3 is TGTGCCAGCAGTGTGGGGGGGGTTTCCTACGAGCAGTACTTC.

The V call is TRBV30, the J call TRBJ2-1, with 7 bases lining up with TRBD2. Per germline, CDR1 GTSNPN and CDR2 SVGIG (reference sequence). V was clipped by 3 bases and J by 9 bases; unmatched bases: 8. The CDR3 consists of 13 residues. CDR3 protein: CAWRESGDGEQFF. CDR3 sequence (DNA): TGTGCCTGGAGGGAGAGCGGGGACGGTGAGCAGTTCTTC.

This chain uses TRBV29-1 with TRBJ1-2; the D gene is possibly TRBD1 (5 bases). With 3 bases removed from V and 3 bases from J, the gap between germline ends came to 17 bases. The CDR3 has 15 residues. CDR1 and CDR2 from the germline V gene are SQVTM and ANQGSEA. CDR3 nucleotides: TGCAGCGTTGACAATCGCCGGGGGTTGGACTATGGCTACACCTTC. This translates into CSVDNRRGLDYGYTF.

This chain uses TRBV2 with TRBJ2-7; 11 nucleotides align to TRBD2. Per germline, CDR1 SNHLY and CDR2 FYNNEI. With 5 bases clipped from V and 4 bases from J, the junction kept 7 bases outside the gene matches. This CDR3 contains 15 residues. In nucleotides, the CDR3 is TGTGCCAGCAGTCCTAGCGGGAGGCCTCAGTACGAGCAGTACTTC. This codes for CASSPSGRPQYEQYF.

Notes on this clone: One end of the junction varies from germline; a read error may be responsible. The V call is TRBV5-6, the J call TRBJ2-3; perhaps TRBD1 as D (6 bases). CDR1 and CDR2 (germline): SGHDT, YYEEEE. The CDR3 extends over 15 amino acids. As DNA, the CDR3 is TGTGCCAGCAGATTGGTAGGGGGAGAGGCAGATACGCAGTATTTT. This translates into CASRLVGGEADTQYF. Supplemented by reference TRBV5-6 and TRBJ2-3, the full variable domain reads DAGVTQSPTHLIKTRGQQVTLRCSPKSGHDTVSWYQQALGQGPQFIFQYYEEEERQRGNFPDRFSGHQFPNYSSELNVNALLLGDSALYLCASRLVGGEADTQYFGPGTRLTVL.

Note on this clone: The germline gene is not matched at one end of the junction; a read error may be the cause. This sequence joins TRBV6-5 and TRBJ1-1, with D possibly TRBD1 on 5 matching bases. CDR1 is MNHEY, CDR2 SVGAGI, per germline. The CDR3 extends over 15 amino acids. The CDR3 coding sequence is TGTGCCAGCAGCCCCAGGGTGTCCCGTCGCACTGAAGATTTCTTT. Translation gives CASSPRVSRRTEDFF.

The V call is TRBV5-1, the J call TRBJ2-3; possible D gene TRBD1, 6 bases. V shed 4 bases and J shed 1 base, with 10 bases lying between them. Germline V gene sequence: CDR1 SGHRS, CDR2 YFSETQ. The CDR3 spans 14 residues. DNA of the CDR3: TGCGCCAGCAGCCTAGGACAGCGCACAGATACGCAGTATTTT. This sequence encodes CASSLGQRTDTQYF.

The chain combines TRBV5-1 with TRBJ1-1; no definite D call. The CDR3 length is 14 residues. Between the trimmed V and J ends, which lost 0 bases and 0 bases, there was a span of 6 bases. Germline values: CDR1 SGHRS, CDR2 YFSETQ. CDR3 DNA sequence: TGCGCCAGCAGCTTGGGGGCGATGAACACTGAAGCTTTCTTT. Residues: CASSLGAMNTEAFF.

V is TRBV30 and J is TRBJ2-1, with D maybe TRBD1 (5 bases). The CDR3 has 12 residues. Trimming pared 0 bases from V and 9 bases from J, leaving 9 bases between. CDR1 is GTSNPN, CDR2 SVGIG, per germline (reference sequence). The CDR3 region has the DNA TGTGCCTGGAGTGTTGGGGCAGGTGAGCAGTTCTTC. Its protein product is CAWSVGAGEQFF.

V gene TRBV7-9 combines with J gene TRBJ1-2; D is uncertain. CDR3 size: 13 residues. In germline, CDR1 is SEHNR, CDR2 FQNEAQ (reference sequence). V was pared by 1 base and J by 4 bases, with 7 bases between. As DNA, the CDR3 is TGTGCCAGCAGCTTAGACGACATCTATGGCTACACCTTC. It yields the protein CASSLDDIYGYTF.

The chain has TRBV7-7 and TRBJ2-7, with 11 bases lining up with TRBD2. V was pared by 5 bases and J by 4 bases, with 7 bases of the junction left unmatched. Germline V gives CDR1 SSHAT, CDR2 FNYEAQ (reference sequence). The CDR3 has 15 amino acids. CDR3 sequence (DNA): TGTGCCAGCAGCGTTCTAGCGGGAGGCGCTTACGAGCAGTACTTC. Translating it yields CASSVLAGGAYEQYF.

Note on this clone: Sequence at one end of the junction differs from germline and may be a read error. The chain uses TRBV30 and TRBJ1-1; the D gene is possibly TRBD1 (5 bases). The CDR3 runs to 13 residues. Germline loops: CDR1 GTSNPN, CDR2 SVGIG (reference sequence). CDR3 in amino acids: CAWSPGRGTEDFF. CDR3 nucleotide sequence: TGTGCCTGGAGTCCAGGGAGGGGCACTGAAGATTTCTTT.

The chain has TRBV27 and TRBJ2-7, with TRBD1 as a possible D gene (6 bases). V lost 0 bases, J lost 6 bases, and 12 bases lay in between. CDR1 is MNHEY and CDR2 is SMNVEV in the germline V gene (reference sequence). This CDR3 comprises 14 residues. Written as DNA, the CDR3 is TGTGCCAGCAGTTTATCGGGAACAGGGAGCGAGCAGTACTTC. Protein product: CASSLSGTGSEQYF.

The rearrangement uses TRBV11-2 and TRBJ2-3; 7 nucleotides match TRBD1. The CDR3 contains 17 residues. J lost 0 bases, V lost 0 bases, and 6 bases had no gene match. Germline CDR1 SGHAT, CDR2 FQNNGV. The CDR3 reads CASSLDGTANSTDTQYF. In nucleotides, the CDR3 is TGTGCCAGCAGCTTAGATGGGACAGCCAATAGCACAGATACGCAGTATTTT.

The chain combines TRBV10-2 with TRBJ1-1; D gene unclear. CDR1 and CDR2 from the germline V gene are WSHSY and SAAADI. The CDR3 length is 14 residues. V dropped 3 bases and J dropped 1 base, with 9 bases sitting between them. CDR3 region: CASSDSRGNTEAFF. For the CDR3, the DNA is TGCGCCAGCAGTGACTCTCGGGGGAACACTGAAGCTTTCTTT.

The V and J genes are TRBV29-1 and TRBJ2-3; 7 nucleotides match TRBD2. The CDR3 loop spans 12 amino acids. The J segment lost 11 bases and the V segment lost 7 bases, leaving 12 bases of the junction unmatched. Germline loops: CDR1 SQVTM, CDR2 ANQGSEA. CDR3 sequence reads: CSASGGGVEQYF. The CDR3 nucleotides are TGCAGCGCCTCCGGGGGAGGGGTCGAGCAGTATTTT.

CDR3 DNA: TGCGCCAGCAGCCCGGGACTAGCGGGGGAAGCGTCCGAGACCCAGTACTTC. Protein: CASSPGLAGEASETQYF. V is TRBV5-1 and J is TRBJ2-5; 14 bases agree with TRBD2. Germline CDR1 and CDR2: SGHRS and YFSETQ. V dropped 4 bases and J dropped 5; count of bases not matched to a gene: 10. The CDR3 runs 17 residues.

V gene TRBV6-1 combines with J gene TRBJ2-7; D gene unclear. The V gene's germline CDR1 is MNHNS and CDR2 SASEGT. V was trimmed by 1 base and J by 6 bases, leaving 13 bases between them. The CDR3 is 14 amino acids. The CDR3 DNA reads as TGTGCCAGCAGTGAAGGTGGCGGTTTGGCCGAGCAGTACTTC. It codes for CASSEGGGLAEQYF.

This sequence joins TRBV6-4 and TRBJ2-2; 12 bases agree with TRBD1. Germline V gene lookup returns CDR1 MRHNA and CDR2 SNTAGT. The J segment lost 0 bases and the V segment lost 4 bases, leaving 9 bases of the junction unmatched. The CDR3 is 19 residues long. CDR3 in DNA: TGTGCCAGCAGTGGTGGAGTTGGGACAGGGGGCCCGAACACCGGGGAGCTGTTTTTT. This codes for CASSGGVGTGGPNTGELFF.

The chain joins TRBV2 to TRBJ1-2; 8 bases line up with TRBD1. The trim removed 8 bases at V and 9 bases at J, leaving 5 bases unmatched. Per germline, CDR1 SNHLY and CDR2 FYNNEI. The CDR3 is made up of 11 amino acids. CDR3 coding DNA: TGTGCCAGCGGGACAGGCGATAGCTACACCTTC. Residues: CASGTGDSYTF.